This TCR beta chain appears in the sequencing data of a study of T cells expressing NK-cell markers. Turning to this clonotype: Its antigen remains unknown.

The study, taken as a whole, reports: The leading position in the CD3+CD56-NKG2C+ fraction of four donors also went to these clonotypes.

Scientists made TCR beta cDNA using 5'RACE template switching with UMIs. TCRdb reprocessed the 5' RACE reads and stores each CDR3 protein as one record, lacking DNA. Its listing shows almost 450,000 distinct CDR3 sequences. This CDR3 region has 14 residues. Germline V gene lookup returns CDR1 MNHEY and CDR2 SVGAGI. Sample: blood T cells: a sorted CD56 or NKG2C T cell subset, CD4+ or CD8+ T cells, or bulk PBMC T cells (not recorded which). The chain has TRBV6-5 and TRBJ2-3; TCRdb names TRBD2, which stays unverified in the absence of DNA. The source is a woman aged 18 to 75 in good health. This CDR3 is CASSYSTSGGIPYF.